Reported below is one T cell receptor beta chain. Its target is not known. The CDR3 has 15 amino acids. V was trimmed by 2 bases and J by 1 base, leaving 10 bases between them. CDR1 and CDR2 (germline): MNHNY, SVGAGI (reference sequence). The protocol was immunoSEQ multiplex PCR, while the TCRdb copy is restricted to in-frame clones and leaves out a portion. The data show about 150,000 clones, approximately 90% seen once. The data originate from a study of T cell responses to AZD1222 COVID-19 vaccine. Study-wide results and caveats: The donor group comprised mostly white British people and more females; the analysis possibly underestimated clonal diversity. The study found Spike-specific TCR breadth and depth rose after two AZD1222 doses.

Sample: peripheral blood, taken on day 0 of AZD1222 vaccination. This sequence was found in an adult in good health. V is TRBV6-6 and J is TRBJ2-3, with a tentative D call TRBD1 (6 bases). CDR3 sequence (DNA): TGTGCCAGCAGTTACGGGGGCTCACGCACAGATACGCAGTATTTT. Translated, it gives CASSYGGSRTDTQYF.